This TCR beta chain came from a study of regulatory T cells in long-lasting Graves disease. Stated time point: persistent/refractory GD, antithyroid drugs over 5 years with positive TRAb. Researchers made the TCR library from RNA that was extracted from PBMCs. Building of the TCR beta libraries involved iRepertoire HTBI primers and Arm-PCR of CDR3 regions. TCRdb reprocessed the multiplex PCR reads with MiXCR, giving one entry per CDR3 protein. The repertoire holds 400,000 or so distinct CDR3 sequences, with roughly 20% as singletons. As regards this clonotype: Its antigen is unidentified.

The study, taken as a whole, reports: Comparison showed that persistent patients shared more public clonotypes (under 3,000) than new patients (about 970).

Germline V gene data show CDR1 as SQVTM and CDR2 as ANQGSEA. The ends were cut back, 6 bases at V and 6 bases at J, with 11 bases in the middle. This CDR3 has 11 amino acids. The chain joins TRBV29-1 to TRBJ1-2; D may be TRBD1 (5 bases). This sequence was found in a female donor with Graves disease. Sequenced material: peripheral blood mononuclear cells (PBMCs), taken when the disease was refractory, from a patient treated with antithyroid drugs. In DNA, the CDR3 is TGCAGCGTGCGGGGGTTGGATGGCTACACCTTC. It codes for CSVRGLDGYTF.